The rows below give T cell receptor beta chains drawn from one sample of a study of T cell repertoires in ileal Crohn's disease. Measured with immunoSEQ multiplex PCR; TCRdb has only the in-frame clones, and not every one. Counted here are about 16,000 clones, 88% occurring once; the ten biggest clones make up 4.5% to 6%. Sequenced sample: ileal tissue. These receptors all stem from an adult with Crohn's disease. CDR3s include the opening cysteine and the closing phenylalanine or tryptophan. Each record gives: J gene, V gene, CDR3 protein.

TRBJ2-6	TRBV15	CATTTGTGANVLTF
TRBJ2-1	TRBV9	CASSVAEVYNEQFF
TRBJ2-7	TRBV10-2	CASSLQGARNEQYF
TRBJ1-5	TRBV28	CASSFVSNQPQHF
TRBJ2-7	TRBV27	CASSFRAGRASREQYF
TRBJ1-1	TRBV28	CASSLRQGARVAFF
-	TRBV28	CASSPFGTAYSYEQYF
TRBJ2-7	TRBV10-3	CAIRSGTSGLTGSEQYF
TRBJ2-1	TRBV7-2	CASSREGLNGNEQFF
TRBJ2-1	TRBV10-3	CAITSSGKQFF
TRBJ1-2	TRBV11-2	CASSLIVEGANHGYTF
TRBJ1-1	TRBV5-6	CASSRQIDTEAFF
TRBJ1-1	TRBV6-4	CASSDSTRKSTEAFF
TRBJ1-3	TRBV5-6	CASSRLTGMEGNTIYF
TRBJ2-5	TRBV2	CASTPDQGRQETQYF
TRBJ2-7	TRBV7-6	CASRLNRGKGNEQYF
-	TRBV19	CASSISGQLYEQYF
TRBJ1-5	TRBV18	CASSPVRQDMGQPQHF
TRBJ2-7	TRBV7-2	CASSFRDLHEQYF
TRBJ2-7	TRBV5-6	CASSLDYSYEQYF
TRBJ2-7	TRBV6-5	CASSYSIGRTYEQYF
TRBJ1-2	TRBV30	CASAGGARGYTF
TRBJ2-2	TRBV11-2	CASSPRVGGRNTGELFF
TRBJ2-7	TRBV14	CASSRAGLAVSYEQYF
TRBJ1-2	TRBV5-6	CASRPGTDPRGDYGYTF
TRBJ2-7	TRBV7-3	CASSLTRGQSEQYF
TRBJ2-7	TRBV18	CASSPGTSGRAREQYF
TRBJ2-1	TRBV19	CASSLSRENEQFF
TRBJ1-1	TRBV5-5	CASSSQGVIPEAFF
-	TRBV28	CASHVGGTYEQYF
TRBJ2-2	TRBV19	CASSIDSARTSGTGELFF
TRBJ2-1	TRBV29-1	CSVAWSGGVNEQFF
TRBJ1-1	TRBV25-1	CASSYFKWGATNTEAFF
TRBJ1-5	TRBV30	CAWSERGRGGNQPQHF
TRBJ2-1	TRBV9	CASSPRREGATEQFF
TRBJ2-5	TRBV5-1	CASSFDRRGETQYF
TRBJ2-7	TRBV2	CASSRDRDEQYF
TRBJ2-2	TRBV18	CASSPPAYGQGAGELFF
TRBJ2-1	TRBV5-1	CASSLGGGTYNEQFF
TRBJ1-2	TRBV6-5	CASVRGKNSGYTF